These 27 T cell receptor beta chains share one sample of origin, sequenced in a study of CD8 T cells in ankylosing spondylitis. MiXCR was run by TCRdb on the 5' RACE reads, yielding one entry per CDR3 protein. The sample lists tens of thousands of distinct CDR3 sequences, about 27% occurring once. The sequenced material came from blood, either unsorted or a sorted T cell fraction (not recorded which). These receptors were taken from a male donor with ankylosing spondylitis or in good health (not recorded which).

The CDR3 sequence is CSVESGGLYGYTF. DNA of the CDR3: TGCAGCGTTGAATCGGGCGGACTCTATGGCTACACCTTC. V usage is TRBV29-1 and J usage is TRBJ1-2; D is uncertain. From germline, CDR1 is SQVTM and CDR2 ANQGSEA. Trimming removed 2 bases at V and 4 bases at J, with 11 bases between. This CDR3 has 13 residues.

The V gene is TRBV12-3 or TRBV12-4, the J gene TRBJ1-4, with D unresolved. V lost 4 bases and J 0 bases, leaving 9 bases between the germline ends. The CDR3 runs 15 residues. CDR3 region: CASSSYGSTNEKLFF. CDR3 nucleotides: TGTGCCAGCAGTTCGTACGGATCAACTAATGAAAAACTGTTTTTT.

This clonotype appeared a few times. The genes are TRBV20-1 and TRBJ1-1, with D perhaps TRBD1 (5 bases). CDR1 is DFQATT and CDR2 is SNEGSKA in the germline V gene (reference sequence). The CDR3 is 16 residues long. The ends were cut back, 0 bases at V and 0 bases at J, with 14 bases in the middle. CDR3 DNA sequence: TGCAGTGCTAGAGATGGGGCAAGTGGCATGAACACTGAAGCTTTCTTT. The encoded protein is CSARDGASGMNTEAFF.

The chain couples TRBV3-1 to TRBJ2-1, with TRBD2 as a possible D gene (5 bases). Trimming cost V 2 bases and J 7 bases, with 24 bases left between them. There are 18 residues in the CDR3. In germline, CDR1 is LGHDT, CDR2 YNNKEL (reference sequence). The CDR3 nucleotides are TGTGCCAGCAGCCAAAACCGACGGCTCCGGGAAGTTGGGAATGAGCAGTTCTTC. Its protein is CASSQNRRLREVGNEQFF.

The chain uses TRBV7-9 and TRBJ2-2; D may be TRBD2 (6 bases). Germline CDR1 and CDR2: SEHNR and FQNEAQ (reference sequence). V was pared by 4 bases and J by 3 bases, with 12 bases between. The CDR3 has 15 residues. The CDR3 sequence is CASSSRGSDTGELFF. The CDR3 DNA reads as TGTGCCAGCAGCTCACGGGGGAGCGACACCGGGGAGCTGTTTTTT.

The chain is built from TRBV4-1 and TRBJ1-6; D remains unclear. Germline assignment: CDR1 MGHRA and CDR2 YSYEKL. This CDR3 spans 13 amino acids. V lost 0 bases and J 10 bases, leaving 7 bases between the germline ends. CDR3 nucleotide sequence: TGCGCCAGCAGCCAAGATCCAAGGTCACCCCTCCACTTT. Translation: CASSQDPRSPLHF.

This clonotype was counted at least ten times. The CDR3 sequence is CASRYTDTQYF. The CDR3 nucleotides are TGTGCCAGCCGCTACACAGATACGCAGTATTTT. The chain uses TRBV27 and TRBJ2-3; D is uncertain. CDR1 and CDR2 from the germline V gene are MNHEY and SMNVEV (reference sequence). The CDR3 is 11 amino acids. Trimming left V 8 bases short and J 2 bases short, with 5 bases between.

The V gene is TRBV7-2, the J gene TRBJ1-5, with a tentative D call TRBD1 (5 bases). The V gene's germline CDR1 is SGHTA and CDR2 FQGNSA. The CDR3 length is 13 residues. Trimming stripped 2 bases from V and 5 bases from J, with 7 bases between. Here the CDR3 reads CASSLWGDQPQHF. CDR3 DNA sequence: TGTGCCAGCAGCTTATGGGGGGATCAGCCCCAGCATTTT.

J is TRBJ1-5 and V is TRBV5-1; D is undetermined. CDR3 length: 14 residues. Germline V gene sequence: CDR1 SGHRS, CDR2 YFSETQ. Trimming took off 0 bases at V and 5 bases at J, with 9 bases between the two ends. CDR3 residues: CASSLGSGYQPQHF. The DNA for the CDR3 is TGCGCCAGCAGCTTGGGCAGTGGATATCAGCCCCAGCATTTT.

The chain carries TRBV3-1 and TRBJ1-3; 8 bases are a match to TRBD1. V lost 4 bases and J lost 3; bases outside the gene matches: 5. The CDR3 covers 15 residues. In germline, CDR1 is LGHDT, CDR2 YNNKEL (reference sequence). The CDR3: CASSRAGTGGNTIYF. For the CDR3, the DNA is TGTGCCAGCAGCCGAGCAGGGACAGGTGGAAACACCATATATTTT.

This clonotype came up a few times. The CDR3 spells CSASGGSRETQYF. Here the CDR3 DNA reads TGCAGTGCTAGTGGGGGCAGTCGAGAGACCCAGTACTTC. The V gene is TRBV20-1, the J gene TRBJ2-5, with D possibly TRBD1 on 6 matching bases. CDR1 and CDR2 from the germline V gene are DFQATT and SNEGSKA (reference sequence). The CDR3 is made up of 13 amino acids. Trimming cost V 3 bases and J 4 bases, with 12 bases left between them.

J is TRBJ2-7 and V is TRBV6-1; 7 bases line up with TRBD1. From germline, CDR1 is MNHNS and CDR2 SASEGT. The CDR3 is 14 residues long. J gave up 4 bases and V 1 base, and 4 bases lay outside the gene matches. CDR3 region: CASSEGDRVYEQYV. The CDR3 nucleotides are TGTGCCAGCAGTGAAGGCGACAGGGTGTACGAGCAGTACGTC.

CDR3 in DNA: TGTGCCAGCAGCGACAGAGAAAATCAGCCCCAGCATTTT. This sequence encodes CASSDRENQPQHF. J is TRBJ1-5 and V is TRBV7-6, with D tentatively TRBD1 (5 bases). The germline gives CDR1 SGHVS, CDR2 FNYEAQ. There are 13 residues in the CDR3. Trimming left V 5 bases short and J 4 bases short, with 9 bases between.

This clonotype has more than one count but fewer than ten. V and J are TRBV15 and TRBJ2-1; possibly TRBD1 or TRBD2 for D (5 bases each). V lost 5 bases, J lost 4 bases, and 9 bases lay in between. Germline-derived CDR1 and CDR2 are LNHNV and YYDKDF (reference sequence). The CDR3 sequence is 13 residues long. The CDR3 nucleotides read TGTGCCACCAGCGGGACCGTATACAATGAGCAGTTCTTC. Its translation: CATSGTVYNEQFF.

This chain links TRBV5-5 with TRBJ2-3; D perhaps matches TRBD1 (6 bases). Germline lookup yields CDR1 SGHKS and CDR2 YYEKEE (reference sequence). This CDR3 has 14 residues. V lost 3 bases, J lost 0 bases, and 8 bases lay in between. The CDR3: CASSSGVSTDTQYF. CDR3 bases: TGTGCCAGCAGCTCAGGGGTTAGCACAGATACGCAGTATTTT.

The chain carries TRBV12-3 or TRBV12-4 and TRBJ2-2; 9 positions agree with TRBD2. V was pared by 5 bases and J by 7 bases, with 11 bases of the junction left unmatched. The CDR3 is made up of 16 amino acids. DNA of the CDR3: TGTGCCAGCAGTGCCGGGACTAGCCTCCTGGTCGGGGAGCTGTTTTTT. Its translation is CASSAGTSLLVGELFF.

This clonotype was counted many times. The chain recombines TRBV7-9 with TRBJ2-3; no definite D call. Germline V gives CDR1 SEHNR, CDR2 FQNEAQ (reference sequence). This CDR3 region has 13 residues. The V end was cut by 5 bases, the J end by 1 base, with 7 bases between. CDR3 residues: CASSLVRTDTQYF. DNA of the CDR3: TGTGCCAGCAGCCTCGTCCGCACAGATACGCAGTATTTT.

The CDR3 region has the DNA TGTGCCAGCAGCATGGGACGCTCCTATGGCTACACCTTC. Translated, it gives CASSMGRSYGYTF. V is TRBV14 and J is TRBJ1-2; D possibly corresponds to TRBD1 (5 bases). Germline V CDR1 and CDR2: SGHDN, FVKESK. Trimming shortened V by 5 bases and J by 4 bases, and 11 bases separated the two germline ends. The length of the CDR3 is 13 residues.

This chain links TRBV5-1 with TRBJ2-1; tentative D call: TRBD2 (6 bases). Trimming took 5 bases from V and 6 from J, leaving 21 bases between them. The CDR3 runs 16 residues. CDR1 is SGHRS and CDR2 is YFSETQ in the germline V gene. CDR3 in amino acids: CASSSSGLRGSNEQFF. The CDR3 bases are TGCGCCAGCAGTTCCTCGGGTTTGCGGGGTAGCAATGAGCAGTTCTTC.

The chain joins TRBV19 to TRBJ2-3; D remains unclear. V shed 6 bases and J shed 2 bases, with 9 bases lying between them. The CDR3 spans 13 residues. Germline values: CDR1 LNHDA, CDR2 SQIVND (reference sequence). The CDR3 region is CASSSENTDTQYF. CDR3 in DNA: TGTGCCAGTAGCTCTGAGAACACAGATACGCAGTATTTT.

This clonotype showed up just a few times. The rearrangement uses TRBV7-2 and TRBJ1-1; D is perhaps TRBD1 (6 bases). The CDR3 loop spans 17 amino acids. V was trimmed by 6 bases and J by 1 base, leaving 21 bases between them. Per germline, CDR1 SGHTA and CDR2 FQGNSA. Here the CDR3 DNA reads TGTGCCAGCAGGTTCAGGCAGGGGCGATTGGGGAACACTGAAGCTTTCTTT. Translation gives CASRFRQGRLGNTEAFF.

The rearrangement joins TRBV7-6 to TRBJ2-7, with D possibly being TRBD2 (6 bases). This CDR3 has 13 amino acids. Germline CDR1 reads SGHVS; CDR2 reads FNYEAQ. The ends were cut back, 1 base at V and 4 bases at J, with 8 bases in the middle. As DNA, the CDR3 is TGTGCCAGCAGCTTAGGGGACTGGTACGAGCAGTACGTC. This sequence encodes CASSLGDWYEQYV.

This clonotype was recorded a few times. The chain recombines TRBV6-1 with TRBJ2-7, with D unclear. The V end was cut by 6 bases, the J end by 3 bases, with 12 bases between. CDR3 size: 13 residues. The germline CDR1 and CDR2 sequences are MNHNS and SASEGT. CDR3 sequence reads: CASREPDFYEQYV. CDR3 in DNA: TGTGCCAGCAGAGAACCCGACTTCTACGAGCAGTACGTC.

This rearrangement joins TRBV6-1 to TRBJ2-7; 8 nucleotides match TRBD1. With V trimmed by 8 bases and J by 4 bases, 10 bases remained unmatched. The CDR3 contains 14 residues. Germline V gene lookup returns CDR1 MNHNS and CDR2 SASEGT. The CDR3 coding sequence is TGTGCCAGCTCGACAGGGGAGTTATCGTACGAGCAGTACGTC. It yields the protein CASSTGELSYEQYV.

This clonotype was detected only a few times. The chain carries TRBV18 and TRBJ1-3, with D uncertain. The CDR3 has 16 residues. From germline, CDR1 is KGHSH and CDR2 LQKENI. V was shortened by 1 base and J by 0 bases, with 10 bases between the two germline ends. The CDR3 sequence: CASSPLTASSGNTIYF. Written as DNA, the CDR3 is TGTGCCAGCTCACCACTGACGGCCTCCTCTGGAAACACCATATATTTT. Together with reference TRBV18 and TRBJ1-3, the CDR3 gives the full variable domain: NAGVMQNPRHLVRRRGQEARLRCSPMKGHSHVYWYRQLPEEGLKFMVYLQKENIIDESGMPKERFSAEFPKEGPSILRIQQVVRGDSAAYFCASSPLTASSGNTIYFGEGSWLTVV.

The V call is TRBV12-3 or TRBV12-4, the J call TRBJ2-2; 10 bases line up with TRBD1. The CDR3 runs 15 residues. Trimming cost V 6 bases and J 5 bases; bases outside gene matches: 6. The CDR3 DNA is TGTGCCAGCAGCCCGGGACAGGGGTTAACCGGGGAGCTGTTTTTT. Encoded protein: CASSPGQGLTGELFF.

The CDR3 region has the DNA TGCAGTGCTCGCAGCGGAGGGAGGACCGGGGAGCTGTTTTTT. As protein: CSARSGGRTGELFF. The V gene is TRBV20-1, the J gene TRBJ2-2, with D maybe TRBD2 (6 bases). V was pared by 5 bases and J by 5 bases, with 15 bases between. The CDR3 extends over 14 amino acids. Germline V CDR1 and CDR2: DFQATT, SNEGSKA (reference sequence).